The rows below give T cell receptor beta chains drawn from one sample of a study of Graves' ophthalmopathy and Graves' hyperthyroidism. Using its own MiXCR run on the multiplex PCR reads, TCRdb lists one record per CDR3 protein. The sample lists about 50,000 distinct CDR3 sequences; approximately 45% were seen once. Sequencing was done on a sample of peripheral blood. Receptors were obtained from an adult woman with Graves' ophthalmopathy. Both conserved end residues are trimmed from each CDR3. The D gene is left open where the match is weak. The size of a clone is reported for some rows only, either as once, few or many, or as a class for expanded clones.

v_gene: TRBV4-3; abundance: -; len: 13; d_gene: -; j_gene: TRBJ2-6; CDR3aa: ASGQDGSGANVQT
v_gene: TRBV5-1; abundance: few; len: 13; d_gene: -; j_gene: TRBJ1-4; CDR3aa: ASSLGGYRDEKLF
v_gene: TRBV10-1; abundance: -; len: 10; d_gene: TRBD1; j_gene: TRBJ2-5; CDR3aa: ASKDRGETQY
v_gene: TRBV29-1; abundance: -; len: 13; d_gene: TRBD1; j_gene: TRBJ1-3; CDR3aa: SAPGTESSGNTIY
v_gene: TRBV18; abundance: many; len: 11; d_gene: -; j_gene: TRBJ1-6; CDR3aa: ASSGETHSPLH
v_gene: TRBV29-1; abundance: -; len: 11; d_gene: -; j_gene: TRBJ2-1; CDR3aa: SVEHGGYNEQF
v_gene: TRBV5-1; abundance: many; len: 14; d_gene: TRBD1; j_gene: TRBJ2-6; CDR3aa: ASSLKTGEIGNVLT
v_gene: TRBV6-2/TRBV6-3; abundance: many; len: 14; d_gene: TRBD2; j_gene: TRBJ2-1; CDR3aa: ASSPSGIKPYNEQF
v_gene: TRBV29-1; abundance: many; len: 12; d_gene: -; j_gene: TRBJ2-4; CDR3aa: SVSGDRAKNIQY
v_gene: TRBV24-1; abundance: -; len: 14; d_gene: TRBD1; j_gene: TRBJ1-2; CDR3aa: ATSDSSGDRGYGYT
v_gene: TRBV14; abundance: many; len: 10; d_gene: -; j_gene: TRBJ2-7; CDR3aa: ASSQVGSEQY
v_gene: TRBV19; abundance: many; len: 13; d_gene: TRBD1; j_gene: TRBJ2-3; CDR3aa: ASSTTGGSGDTQY
v_gene: TRBV2; abundance: -; len: 13; d_gene: -; j_gene: TRBJ1-2; CDR3aa: ASSETRQGISGYT
v_gene: TRBV11-2; abundance: many; len: 12; d_gene: TRBD1; j_gene: TRBJ1-3; CDR3aa: ASSLVAGGNTIY
v_gene: TRBV20-1; abundance: many; len: 9; d_gene: -; j_gene: TRBJ2-7; CDR3aa: SASQGNEQY
v_gene: TRBV3-1; abundance: many; len: 14; d_gene: -; j_gene: TRBJ2-7; CDR3aa: ASSRNQASGIYEQY
v_gene: TRBV24-1; abundance: many; len: 14; d_gene: -; j_gene: TRBJ2-3; CDR3aa: ATSDSAGRSTDTQY
v_gene: TRBV7-2; abundance: medium-sized; len: 10; d_gene: -; j_gene: TRBJ2-7; CDR3aa: ASSHGGREQY
v_gene: TRBV20-1; abundance: -; len: 12; d_gene: TRBD1; j_gene: TRBJ2-7; CDR3aa: SANDREWGSEQY
v_gene: TRBV5-4; abundance: -; len: 13; d_gene: TRBD2; j_gene: TRBJ2-3; CDR3aa: ASSTGTSDTDTQY
v_gene: TRBV30; abundance: few; len: 12; d_gene: -; j_gene: TRBJ2-7; CDR3aa: ASLTVGSSYEQY
v_gene: TRBV7-9; abundance: -; len: 12; d_gene: -; j_gene: TRBJ1-1; CDR3aa: ASSLEAGSTEAF
v_gene: TRBV5-1; abundance: once; len: 13; d_gene: -; j_gene: TRBJ1-2; CDR3aa: ASSPAGPFNYGYT
v_gene: TRBV7-4; abundance: -; len: 9; d_gene: -; j_gene: TRBJ2-1; CDR3aa: ARSPAYEQF
v_gene: TRBV5-6; abundance: -; len: 14; d_gene: TRBD1; j_gene: TRBJ1-2; CDR3aa: TSSLAGQGLNYGYT
v_gene: TRBV15; abundance: medium-sized; len: 13; d_gene: -; j_gene: TRBJ1-5; CDR3aa: ATSRGVNSNQPQH
v_gene: TRBV20-1; abundance: -; len: 14; d_gene: -; j_gene: TRBJ2-5; CDR3aa: GARDVLARGAETQY
v_gene: TRBV7-9; abundance: -; len: 17; d_gene: -; j_gene: TRBJ2-3; CDR3aa: ASSPVGGSESTATDTQY